Shown below are 5 T cell receptor beta chains from a single sample sequenced in a study of vaccination and CD4 T cells after COVID-19. Antigens of these TCRs are unknown. Cultured CD4+ T cell DNA underwent sequencing with the Oncomine TCR Beta short-read assay. Genomic DNA extraction was carried out from cultured CD4+ T cells. TCRdb recomputed calls from the PCR reads with MiXCR, one row per CDR3 protein. This table has approximately 10,000 distinct CDR3 sequences, 34% appearing once. Treatment noted: roughly 10-day PBMC culture with coronavirus spike peptide pools or control peptides (ViraFEST assay). CD4+ T cells that came from the unexposed donor were collected before the COVID-19 pandemic (2011-2018). The sample consisted of CD4+ T cells from blood, cultured in vitro. These receptors were collected from a human donor in good health.

V gene TRBV5-1 combines with J gene TRBJ1-2, with 7 bases matching TRBD1. The CDR3 consists of 15 residues. Per the germline V gene, CDR1 is SGHRS and CDR2 is YFSETQ. J was trimmed by 8 bases and V by 0 bases; bases with no gene match: 10. In DNA form, the CDR3 reads TGCGCCAGCAGCTTGGGTAGGGGGCCGCGGGAAGGCTACACCTTC. It is translated as CASSLGRGPREGYTF.

CDR3 loop: CASGNSLGNTIYF. The CDR3 nucleotides are TGTGCCAGCGGAAATAGCCTGGGAAACACCATATATTTT. The chain recombines TRBV6-1 with TRBJ1-3; D gene ambiguous. Trimming removed 8 bases from V and 4 bases from J, with 12 bases in between. The CDR3 is made up of 13 amino acids. Germline V gives CDR1 MNHNS, CDR2 SASEGT.

V and J are TRBV7-2 and TRBJ1-5, with TRBD1 identical over 7 bases. Looked up from germline, CDR1 is SGHTA and CDR2 is FQGNSA. The CDR3 runs to 17 residues. The junction had 11 bases not matched to a gene; V was cut back by 2 bases and J by 4 bases. CDR3 amino acids: CASSLRTGPGVNQPQHF. The CDR3 DNA follows: TGTGCCAGCAGCTTAAGGACAGGACCCGGGGTAAATCAGCCCCAGCATTTT.

The chain carries TRBV6-1 and TRBJ1-6; 8 positions agree with TRBD1. Germline values: CDR1 MNHNS, CDR2 SASEGT. There are 16 residues in the CDR3. Unmatched junction bases numbered 15, after V lost 10 bases and J lost 7 bases. The DNA for the CDR3 is TGTGCCACAACAAACCAGGGGGCGCAGGGAAATTCACCCCTCCACTTT. Translating gives CATTNQGAQGNSPLHF.

This chain uses TRBV30 with TRBJ1-2; D unclear. In germline, CDR1 is GTSNPN, CDR2 SVGIG (reference sequence). The CDR3 spans 13 residues. Trimming shortened V by 4 bases and J by 0 bases, and 9 bases separated the two germline ends. The CDR3: CAWTPSANYGYTF. Here the CDR3 DNA reads TGTGCCTGGACTCCTAGCGCTAACTATGGCTACACCTTC.